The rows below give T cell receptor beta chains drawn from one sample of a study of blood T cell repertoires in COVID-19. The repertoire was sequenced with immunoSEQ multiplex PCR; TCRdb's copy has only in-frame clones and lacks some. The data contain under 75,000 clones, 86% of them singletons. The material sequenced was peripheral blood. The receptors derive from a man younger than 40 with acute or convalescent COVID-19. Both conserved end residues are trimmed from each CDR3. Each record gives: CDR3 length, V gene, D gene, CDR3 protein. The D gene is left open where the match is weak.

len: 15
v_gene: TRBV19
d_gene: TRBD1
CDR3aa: ASMRKPGTGGEETQY

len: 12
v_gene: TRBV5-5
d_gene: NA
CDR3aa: ASSHLSRDTEAF

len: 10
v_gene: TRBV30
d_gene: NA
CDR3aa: AWSVGEVEQY

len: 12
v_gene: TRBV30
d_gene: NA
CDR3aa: ATNYPGGLNGYT

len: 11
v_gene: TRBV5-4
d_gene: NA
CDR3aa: ASSLTTGNEQF

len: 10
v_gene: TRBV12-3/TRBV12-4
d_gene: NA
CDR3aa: ASSSQDYGYT

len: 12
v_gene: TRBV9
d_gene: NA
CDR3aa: ASSVALSNTEAF

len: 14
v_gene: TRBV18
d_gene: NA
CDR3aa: ASSPPTGRGTDTQY

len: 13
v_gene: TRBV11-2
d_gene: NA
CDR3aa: ASSRGGTGQSPLH

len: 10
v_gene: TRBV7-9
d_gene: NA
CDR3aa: ASSITGYGYT

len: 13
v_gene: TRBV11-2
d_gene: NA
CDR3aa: ASSLRGQKNQPQH

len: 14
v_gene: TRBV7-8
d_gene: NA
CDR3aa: ASSLILTVTYNEQF

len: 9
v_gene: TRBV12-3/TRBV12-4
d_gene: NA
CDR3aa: ASSSRGPQH

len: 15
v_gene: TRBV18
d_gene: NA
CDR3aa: ASSPLAGGGGYNEQF

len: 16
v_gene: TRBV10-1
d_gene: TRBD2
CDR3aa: AVTHGTSGGTSTDTQY

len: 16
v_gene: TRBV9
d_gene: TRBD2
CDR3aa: ASSVDPGTSGRVDTQY

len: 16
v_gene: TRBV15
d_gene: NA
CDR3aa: ATSRDSAEKIYNYGYT

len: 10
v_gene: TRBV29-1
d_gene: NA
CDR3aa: SVTGSTGELF

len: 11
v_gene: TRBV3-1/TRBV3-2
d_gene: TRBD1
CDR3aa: ASTNRGFTEAF

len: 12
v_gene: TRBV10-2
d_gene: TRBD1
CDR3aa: ASRQGAERNTIY

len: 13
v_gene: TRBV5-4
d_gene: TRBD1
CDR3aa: ASSAVQGSRYGYT

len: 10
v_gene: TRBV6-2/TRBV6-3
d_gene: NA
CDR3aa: ASSTGGPGYT

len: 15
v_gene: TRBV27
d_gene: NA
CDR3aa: ASDPEGRDGRYTEAF

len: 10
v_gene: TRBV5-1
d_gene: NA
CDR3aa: ASSFQGNEQF

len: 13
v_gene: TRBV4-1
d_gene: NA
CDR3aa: ASSQEWETNQPQH

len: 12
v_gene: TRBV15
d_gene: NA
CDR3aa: ATSRDTGMGGYT

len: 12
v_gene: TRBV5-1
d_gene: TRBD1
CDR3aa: ASSGTGNRETQY

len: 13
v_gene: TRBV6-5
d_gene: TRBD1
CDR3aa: ASSYSVQGDQPQH

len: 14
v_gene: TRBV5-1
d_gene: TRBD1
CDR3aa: ASSTGTGSPYNEQF

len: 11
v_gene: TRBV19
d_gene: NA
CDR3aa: ASSIINTGELF

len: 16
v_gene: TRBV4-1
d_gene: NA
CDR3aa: ASSQEGVGRRANYGYT

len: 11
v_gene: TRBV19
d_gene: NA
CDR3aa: ASEAGFHSPLH

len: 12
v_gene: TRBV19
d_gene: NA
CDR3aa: ASSLQNMNTEAF

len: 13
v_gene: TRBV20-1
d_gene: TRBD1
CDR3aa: SASGDRVGSQPQH

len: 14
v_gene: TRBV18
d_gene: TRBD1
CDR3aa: ASSPPSLGRGLGYT

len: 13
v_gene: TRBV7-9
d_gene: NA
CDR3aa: ASSSLGGPKSPLH

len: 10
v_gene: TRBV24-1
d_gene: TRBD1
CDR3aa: ATSDVDREAF

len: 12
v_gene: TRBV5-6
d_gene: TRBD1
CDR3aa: ASSWDRGKETQY

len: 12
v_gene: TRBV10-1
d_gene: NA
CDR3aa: ASSAGGNQETQY

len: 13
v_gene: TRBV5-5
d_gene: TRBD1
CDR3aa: ASSPGTGDNQPQH

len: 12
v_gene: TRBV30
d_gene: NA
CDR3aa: AWSELRDTGELF

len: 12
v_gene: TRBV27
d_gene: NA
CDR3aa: ASSPLGAGNTIY